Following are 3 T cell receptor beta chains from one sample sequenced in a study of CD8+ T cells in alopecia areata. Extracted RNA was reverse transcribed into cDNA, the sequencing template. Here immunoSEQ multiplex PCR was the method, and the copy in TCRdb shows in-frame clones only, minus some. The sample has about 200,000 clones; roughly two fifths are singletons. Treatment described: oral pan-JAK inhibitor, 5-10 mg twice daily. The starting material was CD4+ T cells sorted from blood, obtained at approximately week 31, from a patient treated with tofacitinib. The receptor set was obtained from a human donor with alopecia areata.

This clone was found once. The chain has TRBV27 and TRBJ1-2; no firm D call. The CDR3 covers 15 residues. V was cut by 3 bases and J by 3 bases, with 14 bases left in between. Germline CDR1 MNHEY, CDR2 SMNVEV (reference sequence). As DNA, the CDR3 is TGTGCCAGCAGTTTTCTCGGAGAAGCGGACTATGGCTACACCTTC. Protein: CASSFLGEADYGYTF.

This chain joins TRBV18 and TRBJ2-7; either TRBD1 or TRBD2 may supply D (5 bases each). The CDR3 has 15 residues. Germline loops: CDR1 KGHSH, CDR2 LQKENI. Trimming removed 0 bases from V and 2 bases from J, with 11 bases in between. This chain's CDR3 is CASSPPGTATYEQYF. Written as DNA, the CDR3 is TGTGCCAGCTCACCACCCGGGACGGCAACCTACGAGCAGTACTTC.

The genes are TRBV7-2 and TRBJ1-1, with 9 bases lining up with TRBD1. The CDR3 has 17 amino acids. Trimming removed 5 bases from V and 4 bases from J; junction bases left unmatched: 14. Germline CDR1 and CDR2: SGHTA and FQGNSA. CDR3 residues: CASSPYRDRVVGTEAFF. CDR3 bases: TGTGCCAGCAGCCCATACCGGGACAGGGTTGTGGGCACTGAAGCTTTCTTT.